The 5 T cell receptor beta chains below were found in one sample sequenced in a study of T cell repertoires in cytomegalovirus infection. Antigens of these TCRs are unknown. TCRdb reanalysed the reads using MiXCR and keeps one entry per CDR3 protein. The profile covers 310,000 or so distinct CDR3 sequences, with about 25% appearing a single time and approximately 12% taken by the ten largest. The sample consisted of cultured PBMCs, taken from culture after CMV antigen stimulation. The receptors were sampled from a human donor in good health (CMV status not recorded). Some clones in this sample may be carry-over from other donors' samples.

The chain carries TRBV10-3 and TRBJ2-7; 7 bases agree with TRBD2. Germline trimming cut 8 bases from V and 4 bases from J; bases unmatched to any gene: 8. Germline V gives CDR1 ENHRY, CDR2 SYGVKD. CDR3 size: 13 residues. The CDR3 reads CAIGTTENYEQYF. The CDR3 DNA reads TGTGCCATCGGGACTACCGAAAATTACGAGCAGTACTTC.

Of note for this clonotype: The limits of the CDR3 on the DNA are not certain, so only TCRdb's listed CDR3 is given. The J gene is TRBJ2-1, the V gene TRBV7-5; the table assigns TRBD2, which was not confirmed against the DNA. TRBV7-5 is given as a pseudogene. The CDR3 length equals 20 residues, ends included. CDR3 amino acids: CISVPEAPVRQGLRYNEQFF.

The chain uses TRBV9 and TRBJ2-1; 7 nucleotides agree with TRBD2. V shed 2 bases and J 1 base; nucleotides not matched to a gene: 6. This CDR3 contains 16 residues. CDR1 is SGDLS and CDR2 is YYNGEE in the germline V gene. CDR3 DNA sequence: TGTGCCAGCAGCGTGCGACTAGCAGGTTCCTACAATGAGCAGTTCTTC. Protein sequence: CASSVRLAGSYNEQFF.

In its sample, this clonotype was seen a few times. J is TRBJ2-7 and V is TRBV20-1; D might be TRBD1 (6 bases). The germline V gene has CDR1 DFQATT and CDR2 SNEGSKA (reference sequence). V lost 6 bases, J lost 6 bases, and 21 bases lay in between. The CDR3 is 14 residues long. CDR3 sequence (DNA): TGCAGTGCGAATCAAGGGGGTAAGAACAGCGAGCAGTACTTC. Translation: CSANQGGKNSEQYF.

The chain joins TRBV29-1 to TRBJ2-2, with TRBD1 matching 9 bases. V lost 7 bases, J lost 6 bases, and 6 bases stayed unmatched. CDR3 length: 13 residues. CDR1 and CDR2 (germline): SQVTM, ANQGSEA. In DNA form, the CDR3 reads TGCAGCGGTGGGACAGGGTCCTCCGGGGAGCTGTTTTTT. Protein sequence: CSGGTGSSGELFF.